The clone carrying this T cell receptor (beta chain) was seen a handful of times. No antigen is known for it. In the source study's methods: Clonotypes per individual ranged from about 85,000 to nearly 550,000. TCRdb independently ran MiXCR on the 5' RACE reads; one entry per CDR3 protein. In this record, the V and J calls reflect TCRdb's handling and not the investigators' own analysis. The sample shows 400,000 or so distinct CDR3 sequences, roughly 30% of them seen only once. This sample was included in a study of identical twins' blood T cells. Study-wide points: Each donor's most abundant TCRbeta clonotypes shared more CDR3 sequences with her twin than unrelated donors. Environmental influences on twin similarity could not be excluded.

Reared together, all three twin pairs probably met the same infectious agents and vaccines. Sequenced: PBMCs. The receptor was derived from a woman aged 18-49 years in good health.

CDR3 in DNA: TGTGCCAGCAGCCCGGACAGACGCGGGTATGGCTACACCTTC. Translated, it gives CASSPDRRGYGYTF. The chain is built from TRBV7-9 and TRBJ1-2; weak D call: TRBD1 (6 bases). CDR1 SEHNR and CDR2 FQNEAQ come from the germline V gene (reference sequence). This CDR3 is built from 14 residues. The germline V and J ends were trimmed by 5 bases and 5 bases, with 15 bases remaining between them.